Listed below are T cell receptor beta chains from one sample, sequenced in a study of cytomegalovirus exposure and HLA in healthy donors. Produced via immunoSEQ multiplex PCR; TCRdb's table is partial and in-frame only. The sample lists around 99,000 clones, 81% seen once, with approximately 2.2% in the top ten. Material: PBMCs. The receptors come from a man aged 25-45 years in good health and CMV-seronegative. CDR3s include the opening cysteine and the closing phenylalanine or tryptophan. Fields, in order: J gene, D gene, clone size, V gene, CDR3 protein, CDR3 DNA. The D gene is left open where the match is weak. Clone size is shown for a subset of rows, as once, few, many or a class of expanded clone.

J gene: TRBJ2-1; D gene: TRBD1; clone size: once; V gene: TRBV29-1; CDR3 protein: CSVVSGTGISYNEQFF; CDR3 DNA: TGCAGCGTTGTATCCGGGACAGGTATCTCCTACAATGAGCAGTTCTTC
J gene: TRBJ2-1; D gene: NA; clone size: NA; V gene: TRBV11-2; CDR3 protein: CASGGWSEQFF; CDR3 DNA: TGTGCCAGCGGGGGGTGGAGTGAGCAGTTCTTC
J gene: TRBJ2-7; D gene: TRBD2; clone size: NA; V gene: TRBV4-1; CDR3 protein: CASSQDYRPSGHREQYF; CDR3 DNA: TGCGCCAGCAGCCAAGACTACCGGCCTAGCGGCCATCGAGAGCAGTACTTC
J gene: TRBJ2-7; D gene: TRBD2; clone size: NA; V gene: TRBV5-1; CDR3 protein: CASSLPGTSDSYEQYF; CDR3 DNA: TGCGCCAGCAGCCTTCCTGGGACTAGCGACTCCTACGAGCAGTACTTC
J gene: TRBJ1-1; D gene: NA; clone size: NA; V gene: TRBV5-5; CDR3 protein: CASSRGGNTEAFF; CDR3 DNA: TGTGCCAGCAGCCGAGGGGGGAACACTGAAGCTTTCTTT
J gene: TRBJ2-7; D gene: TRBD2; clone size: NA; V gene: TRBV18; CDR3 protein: CASSETSGGAYEQYF; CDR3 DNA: TGTGCCAGCTCGGAGACTAGCGGGGGGGCCTACGAGCAGTACTTC
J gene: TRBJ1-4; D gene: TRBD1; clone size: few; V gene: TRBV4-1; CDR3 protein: CASSQSETVGTGAEKLFF; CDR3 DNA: TGCGCCAGCAGCCAATCAGAGACAGTAGGAACAGGGGCTGAAAAACTGTTTTTT
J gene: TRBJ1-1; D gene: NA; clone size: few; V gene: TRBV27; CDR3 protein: CASSLNNMNTEAFF; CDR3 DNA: TGTGCCAGCAGTTTAAACAACATGAACACTGAAGCTTTCTTT
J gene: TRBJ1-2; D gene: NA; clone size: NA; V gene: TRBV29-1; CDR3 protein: CSVPDGGADTF; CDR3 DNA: TGCAGCGTTCCCGATGGGGGGGCCGACACCTTC
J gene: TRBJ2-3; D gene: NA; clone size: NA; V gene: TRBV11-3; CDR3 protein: CASSSGGEGDTQYF; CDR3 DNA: TGTGCCAGCAGCTCGGGGGGCGAGGGGGATACGCAGTATTTT
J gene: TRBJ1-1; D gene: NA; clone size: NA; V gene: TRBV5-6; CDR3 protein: CASSFGGWAEAFF; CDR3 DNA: TGTGCCAGCAGCTTTGGGGGCTGGGCTGAAGCTTTCTTT
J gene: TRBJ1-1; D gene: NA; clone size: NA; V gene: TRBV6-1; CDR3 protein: CASKTASPEAFF; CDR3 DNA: TGTGCCAGCAAGACAGCTTCTCCGGAAGCTTTCTTT
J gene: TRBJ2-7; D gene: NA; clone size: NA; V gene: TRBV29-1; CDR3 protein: CSVDGLTSREQYF; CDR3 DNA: TGCAGCGTTGACGGGTTAACCTCGCGCGAGCAGTACTTC
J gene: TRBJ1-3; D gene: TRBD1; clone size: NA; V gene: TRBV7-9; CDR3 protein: CASSPGGRGNTIYF; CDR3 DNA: TGTGCCAGCAGCCCAGGGGGCAGGGGAAACACCATATATTTT
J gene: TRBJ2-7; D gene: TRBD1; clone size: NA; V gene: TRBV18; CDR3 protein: CASSPQDRGPLGEQYF; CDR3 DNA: TGTGCCAGCTCACCACAGGACAGGGGACCCCTGGGAGAGCAGTACTTC
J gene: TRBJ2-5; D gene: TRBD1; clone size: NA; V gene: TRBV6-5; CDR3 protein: CASTSYTGTGETQYF; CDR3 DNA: TGTGCCAGCACCTCTTATACGGGGACAGGGGAGACCCAGTACTTC
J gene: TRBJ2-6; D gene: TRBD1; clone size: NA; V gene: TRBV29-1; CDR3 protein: CSVERDRGSGANVLTF; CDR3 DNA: TGCAGCGTTGAAAGGGACAGGGGCTCTGGGGCCAACGTCCTGACTTTC
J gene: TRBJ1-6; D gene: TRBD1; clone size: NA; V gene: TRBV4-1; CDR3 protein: CASSQTGTGAAISHF; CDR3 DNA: TGCGCCAGCAGCCAAACCGGGACAGGGGCCGCGATTTCCCACTTT
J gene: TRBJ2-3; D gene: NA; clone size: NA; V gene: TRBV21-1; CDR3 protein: CASGRTSGGFTDTQYF; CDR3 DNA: TGTGCCAGCGGCCGGACTAGCGGGGGGTTCACAGATACGCAGTATTTT
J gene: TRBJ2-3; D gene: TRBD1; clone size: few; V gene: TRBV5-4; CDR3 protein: CASSLALGQGAPDTQYF; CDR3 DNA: TGTGCCAGCAGCTTGGCCCTAGGACAGGGGGCACCAGATACGCAGTATTTT
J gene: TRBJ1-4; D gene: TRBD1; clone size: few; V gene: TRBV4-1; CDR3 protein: CASSQSPGTANEKLFF; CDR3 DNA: TGCGCCAGCAGCCAATCGCCCGGGACAGCAAATGAAAAACTGTTTTTT
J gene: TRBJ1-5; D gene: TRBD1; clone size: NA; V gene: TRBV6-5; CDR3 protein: CASRSGTGGNQPQHF; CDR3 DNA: TGTGCCAGCAGGTCCGGGACAGGGGGCAATCAGCCCCAGCATTTT
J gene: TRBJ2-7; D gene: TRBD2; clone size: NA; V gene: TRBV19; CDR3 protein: CASSVGLGETEQYF; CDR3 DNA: TGTGCCAGTAGTGTGGGACTAGGGGAGACCGAGCAGTACTTC
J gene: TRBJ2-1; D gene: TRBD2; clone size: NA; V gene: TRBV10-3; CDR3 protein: CAIGGTSGPYNEQFF; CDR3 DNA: TGTGCCATCGGAGGGACTAGCGGGCCCTACAATGAGCAGTTCTTC
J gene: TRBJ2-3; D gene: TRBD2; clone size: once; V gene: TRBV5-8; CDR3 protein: CASSLELAGLDTQYF; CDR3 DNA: TGTGCCAGCAGCTTGGAACTAGCGGGACTAGATACGCAGTATTTT
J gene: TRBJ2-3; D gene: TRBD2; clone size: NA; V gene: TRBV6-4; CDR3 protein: CASSERAGGTDTQYF; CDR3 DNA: TGTGCCAGCAGTGAACGGGCGGGGGGCACAGATACGCAGTATTTT
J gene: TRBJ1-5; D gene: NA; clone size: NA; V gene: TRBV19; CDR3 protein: CASLGYGGNQPQHF; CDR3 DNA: TGTGCCAGCCTAGGTTATGGAGGCAATCAGCCCCAGCATTTT
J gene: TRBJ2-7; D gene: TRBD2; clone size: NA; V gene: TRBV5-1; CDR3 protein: CASSFSGSLAYEQYF; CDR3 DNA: TGCGCCAGCAGCTTTAGCGGGAGCCTTGCCTACGAGCAGTACTTC
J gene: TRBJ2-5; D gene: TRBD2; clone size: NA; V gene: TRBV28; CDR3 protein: CATQTSGLEETQYF; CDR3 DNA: TGTGCCACTCAGACTAGCGGACTAGAAGAGACCCAGTACTTC
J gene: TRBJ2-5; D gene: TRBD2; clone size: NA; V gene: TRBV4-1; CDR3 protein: CASSPSGRAPETQYF; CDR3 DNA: TGCGCCAGCAGCCCTAGCGGGAGGGCCCCGGAGACCCAGTACTTC
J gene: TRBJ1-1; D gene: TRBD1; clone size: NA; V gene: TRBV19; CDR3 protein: CASSNLISDRDEAFF; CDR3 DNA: TGTGCCAGTAGTAACCTTATTTCGGACAGGGATGAAGCTTTCTTT
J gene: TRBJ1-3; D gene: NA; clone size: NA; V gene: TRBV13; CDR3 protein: CASSTDSYGNTIYF; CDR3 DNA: TGTGCCAGCAGCACGGACAGCTACGGAAACACCATATATTTT
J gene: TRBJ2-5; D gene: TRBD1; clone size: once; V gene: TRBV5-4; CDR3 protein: CASSPPGTGAFKETQYF; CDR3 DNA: TGTGCCAGCAGCCCACCCGGGACAGGGGCTTTCAAAGAGACCCAGTACTTC
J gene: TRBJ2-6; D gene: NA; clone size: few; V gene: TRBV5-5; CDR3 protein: CASRDQQGSGANVLTF; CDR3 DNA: TGTGCCAGCAGGGACCAACAGGGTTCTGGGGCCAACGTCCTGACTTTC
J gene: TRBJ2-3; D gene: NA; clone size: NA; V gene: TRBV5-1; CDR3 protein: CASSGGQTSTDTQYF; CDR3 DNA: TGCGCCAGCAGCGGAGGACAGACTAGCACAGATACGCAGTATTTT
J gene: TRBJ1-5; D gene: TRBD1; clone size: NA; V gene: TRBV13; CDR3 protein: CASSLGGPPQHF; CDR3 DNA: TGTGCCAGCAGCCTAGGGGGCCCGCCCCAGCATTTT
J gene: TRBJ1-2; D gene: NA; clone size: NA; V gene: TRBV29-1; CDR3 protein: CSVLYRVEDGYTF; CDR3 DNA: TGCAGCGTTCTATACAGGGTGGAGGATGGCTACACCTTC
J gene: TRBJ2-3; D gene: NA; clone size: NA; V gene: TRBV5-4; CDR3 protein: CASSFQGRTDTQYF; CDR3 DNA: TGTGCCAGCAGCTTCCAGGGCCGCACAGATACGCAGTATTTT
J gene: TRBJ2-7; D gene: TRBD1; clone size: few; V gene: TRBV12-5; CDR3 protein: CASARQGTYEQYF; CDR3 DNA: TGTGCTAGTGCCCGACAGGGAACCTACGAGCAGTACTTC
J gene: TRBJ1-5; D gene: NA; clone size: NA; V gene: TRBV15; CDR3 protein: CATSSELLNQPQHF; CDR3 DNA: TGTGCCACCAGCAGCGAACTACTGAATCAGCCCCAGCATTTT
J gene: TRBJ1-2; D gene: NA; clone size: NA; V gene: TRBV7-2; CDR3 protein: CASSVHPPGRTSGYTF; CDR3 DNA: TGTGCCAGCAGCGTACATCCCCCAGGAAGGACAAGTGGCTACACCTTC
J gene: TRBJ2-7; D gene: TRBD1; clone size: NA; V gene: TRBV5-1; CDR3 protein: CASSPGQSYEQYF; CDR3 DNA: TGCGCCAGCAGCCCGGGACAGTCCTACGAGCAGTACTTC
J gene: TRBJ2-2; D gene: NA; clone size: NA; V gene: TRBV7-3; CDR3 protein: CASSSRSGWTGELFF; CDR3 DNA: TGTGCCAGCAGCTCGCGCTCGGGTTGGACCGGGGAGCTGTTTTTT
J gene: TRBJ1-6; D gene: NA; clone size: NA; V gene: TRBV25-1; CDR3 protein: CASTHRGGNSPLHF; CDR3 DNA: TGTGCCAGCACCCATCGGGGGGGAAATTCACCCCTCCACTTT
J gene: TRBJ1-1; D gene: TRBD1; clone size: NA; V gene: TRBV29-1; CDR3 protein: CRARWGQGRNTEAFF; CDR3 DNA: TGCAGAGCCCGGTGGGGACAGGGCCGGAACACTGAAGCTTTCTTT
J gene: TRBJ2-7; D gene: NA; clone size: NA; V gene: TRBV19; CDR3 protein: CASSQGPYYEQYF; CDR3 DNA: TGTGCCAGTAGTCAGGGGCCGTACTACGAGCAGTACTTC
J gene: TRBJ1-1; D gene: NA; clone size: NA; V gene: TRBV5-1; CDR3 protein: CASSLAGEAFF; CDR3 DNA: TGCGCCAGCAGCTTGGCAGGTGAAGCTTTCTTT
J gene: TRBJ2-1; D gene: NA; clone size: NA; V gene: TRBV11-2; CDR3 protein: CASSLIPEGRYNEQFF; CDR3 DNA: TGTGCCAGCAGCTTAATACCGGAGGGGCGGTACAATGAGCAGTTCTTC
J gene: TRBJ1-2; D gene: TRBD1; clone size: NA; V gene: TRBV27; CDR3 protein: CASSQGQGYGYTF; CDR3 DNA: TGTGCCAGCAGCCAAGGACAGGGCTATGGCTACACCTTC
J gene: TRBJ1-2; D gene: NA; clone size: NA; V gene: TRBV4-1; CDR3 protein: CASSQDLGLNYGYTF; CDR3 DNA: TGCGCCAGCAGCCAAGATCTGGGGCTAAACTATGGCTACACCTTC
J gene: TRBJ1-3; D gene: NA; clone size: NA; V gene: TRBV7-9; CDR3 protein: CASSPRWNTIYF; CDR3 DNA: TGTGCCAGCAGCCCTCGGTGGAACACCATATATTTT
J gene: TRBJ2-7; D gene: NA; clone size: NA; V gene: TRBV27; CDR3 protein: CASSLRGTEQYF; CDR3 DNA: TGTGCCAGCAGTTTACGCGGGACTGAGCAGTACTTC
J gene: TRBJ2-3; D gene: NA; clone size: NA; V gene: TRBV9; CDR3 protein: CASSGSGGFSTDTQYF; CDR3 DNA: TGTGCCAGCAGCGGCAGCGGAGGATTTAGCACAGATACGCAGTATTTT
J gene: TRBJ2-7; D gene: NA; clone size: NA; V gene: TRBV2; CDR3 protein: CATPGGVSSGEQYF; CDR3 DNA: TGTGCCACCCCCGGAGGGGTGTCTTCGGGCGAGCAGTACTTC